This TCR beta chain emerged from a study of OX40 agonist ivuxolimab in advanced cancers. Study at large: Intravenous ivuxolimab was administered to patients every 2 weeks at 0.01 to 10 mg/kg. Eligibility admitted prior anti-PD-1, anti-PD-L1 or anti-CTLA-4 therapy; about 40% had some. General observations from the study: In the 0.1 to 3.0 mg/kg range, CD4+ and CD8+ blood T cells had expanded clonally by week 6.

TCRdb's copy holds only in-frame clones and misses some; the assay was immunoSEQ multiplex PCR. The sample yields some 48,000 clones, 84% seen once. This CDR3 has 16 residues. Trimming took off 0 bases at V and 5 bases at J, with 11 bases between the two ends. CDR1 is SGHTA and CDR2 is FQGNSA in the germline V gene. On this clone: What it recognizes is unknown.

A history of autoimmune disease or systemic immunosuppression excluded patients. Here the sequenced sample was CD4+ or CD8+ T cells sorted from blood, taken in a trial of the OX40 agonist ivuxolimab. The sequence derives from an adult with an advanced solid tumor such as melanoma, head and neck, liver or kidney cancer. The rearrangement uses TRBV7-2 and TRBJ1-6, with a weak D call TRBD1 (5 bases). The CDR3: CASSLAAGFNNSPLHF. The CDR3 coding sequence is TGTGCCAGCAGCTTAGCGGCAGGGTTTAATAATTCACCCCTCCACTTT.